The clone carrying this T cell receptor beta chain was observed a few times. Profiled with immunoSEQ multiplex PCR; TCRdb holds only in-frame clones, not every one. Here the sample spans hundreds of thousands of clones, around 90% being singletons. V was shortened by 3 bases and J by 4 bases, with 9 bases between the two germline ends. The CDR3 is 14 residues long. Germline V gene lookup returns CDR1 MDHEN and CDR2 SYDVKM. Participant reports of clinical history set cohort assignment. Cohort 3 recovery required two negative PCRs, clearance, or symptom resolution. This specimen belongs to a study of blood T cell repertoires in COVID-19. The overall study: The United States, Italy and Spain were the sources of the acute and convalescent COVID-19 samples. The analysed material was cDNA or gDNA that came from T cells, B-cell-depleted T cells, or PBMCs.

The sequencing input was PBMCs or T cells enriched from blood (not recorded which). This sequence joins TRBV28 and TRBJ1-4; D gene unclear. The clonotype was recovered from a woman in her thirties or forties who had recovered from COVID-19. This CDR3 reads CASSLRPNNEKLFF. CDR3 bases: TGTGCCAGCAGTTTGAGGCCGAATAATGAAAAACTGTTTTTT.